The rows below give T cell receptor beta chains drawn from one sample of a study of cytomegalovirus exposure and HLA in healthy donors. Method: immunoSEQ multiplex PCR; TCRdb's copy keeps in-frame clones and lacks some. This sample yields some 130,000 clones, of which over 60% are seen a single time; 0.95% to 1.1% belongs to the top ten. The sample consisted of PBMCs. These receptors came from a human donor in good health. CDR3s include the opening cysteine and the closing phenylalanine or tryptophan. Fields, in order: J gene, D gene, clone size, V gene, CDR3 protein, CDR3 DNA. D genes are given only for firm matches. Some rows mark clone size as missing; the rest say once, few, many or name a class of expanded clone.

TRBJ2-3,TRBD2,-,TRBV7-8,CASSFTSGGRPDTQYF,TGTGCCAGCAGCTTTACTAGCGGGGGCCGGCCAGATACGCAGTATTTT
TRBJ2-7,-,-,TRBV4-1,CASSQGGYEQYF,TGCGCCAGCAGCCAAGGAGGGTACGAGCAGTACTTC
TRBJ1-4,TRBD1,-,TRBV20-1,CSARGQEKLFF,TGCAGTGCTAGGGGACAGGAAAAACTGTTTTTT
TRBJ1-4,TRBD1,-,TRBV27,CASRHRDRVNPSEKLFF,TGTGCCAGCAGACACCGGGACAGGGTGAATCCTTCTGAAAAACTGTTTTTT
TRBJ2-1,-,-,TRBV6-1,CASSDLYNEQFF,TGTGCCAGCAGTGACCTGTACAATGAGCAGTTCTTC
TRBJ2-3,-,-,TRBV2,CASSGGLDTQYF,TGTGCCAGCAGTGGGGGACTAGATACGCAGTATTTT
TRBJ2-7,TRBD1,-,TRBV28,CASSWRGQGANEQYF,TGTGCCAGCAGCTGGCGGGGACAGGGAGCTAACGAGCAGTACTTC
TRBJ2-1,-,few,TRBV7-2,CASSSTRLDQFF,TGTGCCAGCAGCTCCACTCGACTAGATCAGTTCTTC
TRBJ2-5,-,once,TRBV5-1,CASSLAAEWETQYF,TGCGCCAGCAGCTTGGCAGCGGAATGGGAGACCCAGTACTTC
TRBJ1-5,-,-,TRBV2,CASLGGGASNQPQHF,TGTGCCAGCCTGGGAGGGGGGGCCTCTAATCAGCCCCAGCATTTT
TRBJ2-7,-,few,TRBV27,CASSQRGTYEQYF,TGTGCCAGCAGCCAGAGGGGGACCTACGAGCAGTACTTC
TRBJ1-5,-,-,TRBV4-1,CASSQVVPGQPQHF,TGCGCCAGCAGCCAAGTTGTCCCGGGTCAGCCCCAGCATTTT
TRBJ2-7,-,-,TRBV6-5,CASSPRDKNDEQYF,TGTGCCAGCAGCCCCCGGGACAAGAACGACGAGCAGTACTTC
TRBJ2-3,-,-,TRBV7-9,CASSVSGVTLDTQYF,TGTGCCAGCAGCGTATCGGGGGTAACGTTGGATACGCAGTATTTT
TRBJ1-3,TRBD1,-,TRBV29-1,CSAGTVSGNTIYF,TGCAGCGCCGGGACAGTCTCTGGAAACACCATATATTTT